These 18 T cell receptor beta chains were sequenced from one sample in a study of molecular identifiers for immune sequencing clone quantification. TCRdb reprocessed the PCR reads with MiXCR, giving one entry per CDR3 protein. This table holds about 510,000 distinct CDR3 sequences, around 23% found once. The sample consisted of naive CD8+ T cells from blood, with Jurkat cell RNA spiked in. Subset noted: FACS-sorted CD8+CD4-CCR7+CD45RA+ naive T cells. Every receptor here comes from a human donor in good health. Some libraries in this study had Jurkat cell RNA spiked in.

This clonotype has a count of ten or more. J is TRBJ2-3 and V is TRBV7-2; no clear D gene. Germline CDR1 is SGHTA and CDR2 is FQGNSA. The CDR3 covers 12 residues. The V gene lost 8 bases and the J gene lost 5 bases, with 11 bases spanning the gap. The CDR3 nucleotides are TGTGCCAGCTCATTGAGTGGAGATACGCAGTATTTT. Residues: CASSLSGDTQYF.

Regarding this clonotype: This sequence may be a read error, since a much larger clone differs from it by one base. The rearrangement links TRBV6-6 to TRBJ1-2, with D unresolved. This CDR3 has 13 amino acids. V lost 8 bases and J 3 bases, leaving 13 bases between the germline ends. CDR1 and CDR2 (germline): MNHNY, SVGAGI (reference sequence). CDR3 sequence: CASGSVNYYGYTF. Written as DNA, the CDR3 is TGTGCCAGCGGGTCAGTCAATTACTATGGCTACACCTTC.

The chain carries TRBV3-1 and TRBJ2-5; TRBD2 matches at 11 bases. The junction had 5 bases not matched to a gene; V was cut back by 3 bases and J by 5 bases. Germline lookup yields CDR1 LGHDT and CDR2 YNNKEL (reference sequence). This CDR3 is built from 15 residues. The CDR3 DNA sequence: TGTGCCAGCAGCCAGGCTAGCGGGAGGTGGGAGACCCAGTACTTC. Protein: CASSQASGRWETQYF.

This clonotype was counted between two and nine times. This chain joins TRBV6-2 or TRBV6-3 and TRBJ2-7, with D unresolved. The germline V gene encodes CDR1 MNHEY and CDR2 SVGEGT. The ends were cut back, 6 bases at V and 3 bases at J, with 21 bases in the middle. The CDR3 runs to 16 residues. CDR3 in DNA: TGTGCCAGCAGCACCCCTCCGGGCATAGGTGTCTACGAGCAGTACTTC. Amino acids: CASSTPPGIGVYEQYF.

Comment on this clonotype: Germline and junction disagree at one end, which may indicate a read error. The rearrangement uses TRBV20-1 and TRBJ2-7, with 7 bases lining up with TRBD1. The CDR3 covers 13 residues. Germline-derived CDR1 and CDR2 are DFQATT and SNEGSKA (reference sequence). Written as DNA, the CDR3 is TGCAGTGCTAGAGACAGGGGGTTCTACGAGCAGTGCTTC. Amino acid sequence: CSARDRGFYEQCF.

At least ten counts were recorded for this clonotype. The V gene is TRBV2, the J gene TRBJ2-1; D may be TRBD2 (7 bases). This CDR3 comprises 15 residues. Per the germline V gene, CDR1 is SNHLY and CDR2 is FYNNEI. Trimming took 8 bases from V and 0 from J, leaving 14 bases between them. The CDR3, as DNA: TGTGCCAGCCAGACGGGGGGCAGCTCCTACAATGAGCAGTTCTTC. It codes for CASQTGGSSYNEQFF.

A word on this clonotype: A much bigger clone sits one base away, suggesting this may be a read error. The chain carries TRBV12-3 or TRBV12-4 and TRBJ2-5; tentatively, D is TRBD1 or TRBD2 (5 bases each). The CDR3 spans 16 residues. Trimming removed 6 bases at V and 2 bases at J, with 19 bases between. The CDR3 nucleotides are TGTGCCAGCAGGAGAGTCGGCAGGGAGAAACAAGAGACCCAGTACTTC. This sequence encodes CASRRVGREKQETQYF.

V gene TRBV4-3 combines with J gene TRBJ2-2, with D perhaps matching TRBD2 (5 bases). Germline CDR1 reads LGHNA; CDR2 reads YSLEER. The CDR3 covers 15 residues. V was shortened by 0 bases and J by 7 bases, with 12 bases between the two germline ends. The CDR3 loop is CASSQDRGFGGELFF. In DNA, the CDR3 is TGCGCCAGCAGCCAAGATCGGGGATTTGGCGGGGAGCTGTTTTTT.

This clonotype was observed many times. V is TRBV4-3 and J is TRBJ2-7; 7 nucleotides line up with TRBD1. In germline, CDR1 is LGHNA, CDR2 YSLEER. The junction had 5 bases not matched to a gene; V was cut back by 0 bases and J by 0 bases. The CDR3 is made up of 16 amino acids. This CDR3 is CASSQDLGQSSYEQYF. CDR3 nucleotide sequence: TGCGCCAGCAGCCAAGATCTGGGACAGAGCTCCTACGAGCAGTACTTC.

This clonotype was observed a handful of times. The rearrangement uses TRBV7-9 and TRBJ1-4, with no clear D. Trimming shortened V by 0 bases and J by 7 bases, and 9 bases separated the two germline ends. There are 14 residues in the CDR3. Germline V CDR1 and CDR2: SEHNR, FQNEAQ (reference sequence). In DNA form, the CDR3 reads TGTGCCAGCAGCTTAGCGTGGATGGGTGAAAAACTGTTTTTT. It encodes CASSLAWMGEKLFF.

This clonotype appeared a few times. The chain joins TRBV6-5 to TRBJ2-2; D possibly corresponds to TRBD2 (6 bases). This CDR3 contains 15 residues. Germline assignment: CDR1 MNHEY and CDR2 SVGAGI. Trimming left V 2 bases short and J 2 bases short, with 9 bases between. CDR3 in amino acids: CASSYQGLNTGELFF. The CDR3, as DNA: TGTGCCAGCAGTTACCAGGGACTTAACACCGGGGAGCTGTTTTTT.

This clonotype was seen many times. The chain couples TRBV29-1 to TRBJ2-7; D ambiguous. The CDR3 extends over 11 amino acids. The V gene's germline CDR1 is SQVTM and CDR2 ANQGSEA. V shed 3 bases and J shed 9 bases, with 12 bases lying between them. CDR3 protein: CSVEEMNGQYF. In nucleotides, the CDR3 is TGCAGCGTTGAGGAAATGAACGGGCAGTACTTC.

This clonotype was detected many times. The chain joins TRBV20-1 to TRBJ2-3, with D unclear. The CDR3 extends over 14 amino acids. Trimming cost V 1 base and J 5 bases, with 13 bases left between them. The V gene's germline CDR1 is DFQATT and CDR2 SNEGSKA (reference sequence). The CDR3 DNA follows: TGCAGTGCTAGAGCCCACGGGCGAGGAGATACGCAGTATTTT. Its protein product is CSARAHGRGDTQYF.

V gene TRBV12-3 or TRBV12-4 combines with J gene TRBJ2-7, with 7 nucleotides matching TRBD1. The CDR3 spans 14 residues. V shed 2 bases and J 1 base; nucleotides not matched to a gene: 2. The DNA of the CDR3 is TGTGCCAGCAGTTTACGACAGGGTTCCTACGAGCAGTACTTC. Translation gives CASSLRQGSYEQYF.

In its sample, this clonotype was seen a few times. The chain carries TRBV6-2 or TRBV6-3 and TRBJ2-7, with D possibly being TRBD2 (6 bases). The ends were cut back, 2 bases at V and 3 bases at J, with 8 bases in the middle. From germline, CDR1 is MNHEY and CDR2 SVGEGT. CDR3 size: 13 residues. As DNA, the CDR3 is TGTGCCAGCAGTTACCGGGGGAACTACGAGCAGTACTTC. This sequence encodes CASSYRGNYEQYF.

This clonotype was seen repeatedly, ten times or more. The gene calls are TRBV29-1 and TRBJ2-5, with D maybe TRBD2 (5 bases). The V gene lost 7 bases and the J gene lost 4 bases, with 25 bases spanning the gap. In germline, CDR1 is SQVTM, CDR2 ANQGSEA. This CDR3 is built from 16 residues. The CDR3 loop reads CSAHPLEGRWGETQYF. The CDR3 DNA reads as TGCAGCGCCCACCCCCTCGAGGGTCGGTGGGGAGAGACCCAGTACTTC. Combining the CDR3 with reference TRBV29-1 and TRBJ2-5 gives the whole variable domain SAVISQKPSRDICQRGTSLTIQCQVDSQVTMMFWYRQQPGQSLTLIATANQGSEATYESGFVIDKFPISRPNLTFSTLTVSNMSPEDSSIYLCSAHPLEGRWGETQYFGPGTRLLVL.

This clonotype was detected ten times or more. The gene calls are TRBV6-5 and TRBJ2-7; 9 nucleotides align to TRBD1. Trimming removed 6 bases from V and 1 base from J; junction bases left unmatched: 4. The CDR3 is 14 residues long. The V gene's germline CDR1 is MNHEY and CDR2 SVGAGI. CDR3 amino acids: CASSSDRGSYEQYF. Here the CDR3 DNA reads TGTGCCAGCAGCTCTGACAGGGGGTCCTACGAGCAGTACTTC.

The chain links TRBV7-9 to TRBJ1-1; weak D call: TRBD1 (6 bases). V lost 5 bases and J 3 bases, leaving 22 bases between the germline ends. Per the germline V gene, CDR1 is SEHNR and CDR2 is FQNEAQ (reference sequence). The CDR3 contains 17 residues. The CDR3 nucleotides are TGTGCCAGCAGCCACTCGATACAGGGCTGGGAAGACACTGAAGCTTTCTTT. This codes for CASSHSIQGWEDTEAFF.